The 14 T cell receptor beta chains below were found in one sample sequenced in a study of blood T cell repertoires in COVID-19. Profiled with immunoSEQ multiplex PCR; TCRdb holds only in-frame clones, not every one. Here the sample spans 150,000 to 200,000 clones, 88% being singletons. Sequences were obtained from peripheral blood. The receptors come from a human donor in a cohort sampled during active COVID-19.

J is TRBJ2-5 and V is TRBV7-6; the match to TRBD1 covers 7 bases. This CDR3 region has 15 residues. The germline V gene encodes CDR1 SGHVS and CDR2 FNYEAQ. V gave up 1 base and J gave up 4 bases; unmatched junction bases: 6. Written as DNA, the CDR3 is TGTGCCAGCAGCTTAGGAACAGGGGCCGGAGAGACCCAGTACTTC. Amino acid sequence: CASSLGTGAGETQYF.

In regard to this clone: One junction end does not reproduce the germline sequence, and a read error may be involved. The chain links TRBV7-2 to TRBJ2-1, with D perhaps matching TRBD2 (5 bases). CDR1 and CDR2 (germline): SGHTA, FQGNSA. The CDR3 covers 15 residues. The chain's CDR3 is CASSLASSSYNEQFF. Written as DNA, the CDR3 is TGTGCCAGCAGCCTAGCTTCGAGCTCCTACAATGAGCAGTTCTTC. The entire variable domain, with the rest obtained from reference TRBV7-2 and TRBJ2-1, is as follows: GAGVSQSPSNKVTEKGKDVELRCDPISGHTALYWYRQSLGQGLEFLIYFQGNSAPDKSGLPSDRFSAERTGGSVSTLTIQRTQQEDSAVYLCASSLASSSYNEQFFGPGTRLTVL.

V gene TRBV27 combines with J gene TRBJ1-1, with D perhaps matching TRBD1 (6 bases). Germline assignment: CDR1 MNHEY and CDR2 SMNVEV (reference sequence). This CDR3 has 14 amino acids. The V gene lost 1 base and the J gene lost 3 bases, with 9 bases spanning the gap. CDR3 protein: CASSLLGTHTEAFF. In DNA form, the CDR3 reads TGTGCCAGCAGTTTATTGGGGACACACACTGAAGCTTTCTTT.

This chain uses TRBV6-1 with TRBJ1-5; TRBD1 matches at 9 bases. Germline-derived CDR1 and CDR2 are MNHNS and SASEGT. The CDR3 runs 18 residues. With V trimmed by 4 bases and J by 8 bases, 18 bases remained unmatched. CDR3 DNA: TGTGCCAGCAGTGCCACTATAAACCCCGGGACAGGGTACAAGCCCCAGCATTTT. Its protein is CASSATINPGTGYKPQHF.

This clone has a single count. This chain uses TRBV6-5 with TRBJ1-1; D is unresolved. CDR1 MNHEY and CDR2 SVGAGI come from the germline V gene. Between the trimmed V and J ends, which lost 6 bases and 2 bases, there was a span of 7 bases. CDR3 length: 12 residues. The CDR3 nucleotides read TGTGCCAGCAGACTTGCCAACACTGAAGCTTTCTTT. Amino acids: CASRLANTEAFF.

In its sample, this clone was seen a few times. The same CDR3 can be traced to other DNA sequences in this sample. The chain is built from TRBV27 and TRBJ2-7; 7 nucleotides line up with TRBD1. Germline assignment: CDR1 MNHEY and CDR2 SMNVEV (reference sequence). The CDR3 has 14 residues. After removal of 4 bases from V and 0 bases from J, the junction contained 3 bases not matched to a gene. The CDR3 here is CASSSRDSSYEQYF. CDR3 DNA: TGTGCCAGCAGTTCCCGGGACAGCTCCTACGAGCAGTACTTC.

The chain uses TRBV2 and TRBJ2-1; D is unclear. Germline-derived CDR1 and CDR2 are SNHLY and FYNNEI. CDR3 length equals 16 residues. V lost 4 bases and J 8 bases, leaving 21 bases between the germline ends. The CDR3 DNA follows: TGTGCCAGCAGTGGCCAAGACATCCCTCCGGTGGATGAGCAGTTCTTC. Its protein product is CASSGQDIPPVDEQFF.

The V and J genes are TRBV5-6 and TRBJ2-1, with D possibly matching TRBD1 (6 bases). V dropped 2 bases and J dropped 10 bases, with 13 bases sitting between them. CDR1 SGHDT and CDR2 YYEEEE come from the germline V gene. This CDR3 is 13 amino acids long. The CDR3 nucleotides read TGTGCCAGCAGCTTCAGGGGTAGCCGCGAGCAGTTCTTC. Translating it yields CASSFRGSREQFF.

The rearrangement links TRBV6-5 to TRBJ2-1; D ambiguous. V was pared by 6 bases and J by 3 bases, with 12 bases between. The CDR3 is made up of 14 amino acids. Germline assignment: CDR1 MNHEY and CDR2 SVGAGI. CDR3 DNA sequence: TGTGCCAGCAGAAGAGCCGGAGACTACAATGAGCAGTTCTTC. It encodes CASRRAGDYNEQFF.

This chain uses TRBV5-1 with TRBJ2-3; TRBD2 matches at 9 bases. The germline V gene encodes CDR1 SGHRS and CDR2 YFSETQ. CDR3 length equals 15 residues. After removal of 0 bases from V and 4 bases from J, the junction contained 3 bases not matched to a gene. Here the CDR3 DNA reads TGCGCCAGCAGCTTGGTGGGACTAGCCCCAGATACGCAGTATTTT. It encodes CASSLVGLAPDTQYF.

This chain links TRBV5-1 with TRBJ2-7, with TRBD2 as a possible D gene (6 bases). This CDR3 is 15 amino acids long. Trimming took 4 bases from V and 2 from J, leaving 16 bases between them. The germline CDR1 and CDR2 sequences are SGHRS and YFSETQ. CDR3 residues: CASSRSGPDPYEQYF. In DNA, the CDR3 is TGCGCCAGCAGCCGAAGCGGGCCTGATCCCTACGAGCAGTACTTC.

The genes are TRBV19 and TRBJ1-2, with 7 bases matching TRBD1. Germline-derived CDR1 and CDR2 are LNHDA and SQIVND (reference sequence). This CDR3 is 14 amino acids long. After removal of 6 bases from V and 4 bases from J, the junction contained 8 bases not matched to a gene. The CDR3 is CASRPPDRAYGYTF. CDR3 sequence (DNA): TGTGCCAGTAGACCCCCCGACAGGGCCTATGGCTACACCTTC.

Ten or more counts support this clone. The rearrangement uses TRBV27 and TRBJ2-7; D gene ambiguous. Germline V gene data show CDR1 as MNHEY and CDR2 as SMNVEV (reference sequence). V lost 7 bases to trimming and J lost 6 bases, with 7 bases between them. CDR3 length: 10 residues. In nucleotides, the CDR3 is TGTGCCAGCAAACATCTCGAGCAGTACTTC. This encodes CASKHLEQYF.

The V call is TRBV19, the J call TRBJ1-1; D unresolved. Germline values: CDR1 LNHDA, CDR2 SQIVND (reference sequence). The CDR3 loop spans 15 amino acids. The ends were cut back, 4 bases at V and 1 base at J, with 13 bases in the middle. In DNA, the CDR3 is TGTGCCAGTAGTACCCCTACCGGGAGGAACACTGAAGCTTTCTTT. This sequence encodes CASSTPTGRNTEAFF.